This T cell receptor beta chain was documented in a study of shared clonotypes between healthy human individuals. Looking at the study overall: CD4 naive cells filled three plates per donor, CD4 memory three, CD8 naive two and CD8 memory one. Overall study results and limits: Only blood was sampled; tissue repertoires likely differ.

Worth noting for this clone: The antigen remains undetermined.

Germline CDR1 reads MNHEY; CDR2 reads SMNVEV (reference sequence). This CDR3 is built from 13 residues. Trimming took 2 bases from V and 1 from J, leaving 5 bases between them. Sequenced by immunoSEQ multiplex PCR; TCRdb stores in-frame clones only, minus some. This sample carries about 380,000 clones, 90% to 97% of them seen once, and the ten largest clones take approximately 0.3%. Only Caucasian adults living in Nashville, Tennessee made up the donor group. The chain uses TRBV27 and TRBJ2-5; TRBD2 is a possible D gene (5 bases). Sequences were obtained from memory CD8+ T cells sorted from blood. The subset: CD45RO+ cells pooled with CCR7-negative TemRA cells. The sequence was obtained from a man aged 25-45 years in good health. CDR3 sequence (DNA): TGTGCCAGCAGTTTAGAGGGCCAAGAGACCCAGTACTTC. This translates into CASSLEGQETQYF.